This is a list of T cell receptor beta chains from one sample in a study of STAT3 mutations in large granular lymphocyte leukemia. Using immunoSEQ multiplex PCR, the repertoire was profiled, and TCRdb retains in-frame clones only, with some absent. Of about 5,900 clones listed, around 90% are singletons. Input material: PBMCs. These receptors all stem from a human donor with T large granular lymphocyte leukemia. Some clones in this sample may be carry-over from other donors' samples. Both conserved end residues are part of each CDR3. A D gene is named only where the DNA matches it firmly. Size is omitted from some rows. Given values are once, few, many or a class for expanded clones.

J	D	V	size	CDR3	DNA
TRBJ1-1	.	TRBV6-5	.	CASSYSVTNTEAFF	TGTGCCAGCAGTTACAGCGTAACGAACACTGAAGCTTTCTTT
TRBJ2-1	.	TRBV19	.	CASSIGAGHNEQFF	TGTGCCAGTAGTATAGGCGCGGGCCACAATGAGCAGTTCTTC
TRBJ1-1	.	TRBV27	.	CASSLKGMVNTEAFF	TGTGCCAGCAGTTTAAAGGGGATGGTGAACACTGAAGCTTTCTTT
TRBJ1-1	.	TRBV19	.	CASTPLDSTPEAFF	TGTGCCAGTACCCCCCTCGACAGTACCCCAGAAGCTTTCTTT
TRBJ2-2	.	TRBV5-1	.	CASSPIASAGELFF	TGCGCCAGCAGCCCTATAGCGTCGGCGGGGGAGCTGTTTTTT
TRBJ2-1	TRBD2	TRBV5-6	.	CASSSLAGGLGNEQFF	TGTGCCAGCAGCTCCTTAGCGGGGGGGCTTGGGAATGAGCAGTTCTTC
TRBJ2-6	.	TRBV18	.	CASSPIGVPGANVLTF	TGTGCCAGCTCACCCATTGGAGTACCTGGGGCCAACGTCCTGACTTTC
TRBJ2-1	TRBD2	TRBV10-3	.	CATSGRARDNEQFF	TGTGCCACTAGCGGGAGGGCCAGGGACAATGAGCAGTTCTTC
TRBJ2-7	TRBD1	TRBV19	.	CASTPGTGSYEQYF	TGTGCCAGTACCCCCGGGACAGGTTCCTACGAGCAGTACTTC
TRBJ2-5	.	TRBV30	.	CAWSQEQETQYF	TGTGCCTGGAGCCAGGAACAAGAGACCCAGTACTTC
TRBJ1-1	TRBD1	TRBV6-5	.	CASIGTGEAFF	TGTGCCAGCATTGGGACAGGGGAAGCTTTCTTT
TRBJ1-2	.	TRBV5-1	few	CASSSQGSDGYTF	TGCGCCAGCAGCTCACAGGGATCGGATGGCTACACCTTC
TRBJ1-2	.	TRBV7-9	.	CASSSHPGTASYGYTF	TGTGCCAGCAGCTCTCATCCTGGGACCGCAAGCTATGGCTACACCTTC
TRBJ2-2	.	TRBV6-1	.	CASSVMSSGELFF	TGTGCCAGCAGTGTTATGTCATCCGGGGAGCTGTTTTTT
TRBJ1-2	.	TRBV30	.	CAWSVRAAYYGYTF	TGTGCCTGGAGTGTACGGGCAGCTTACTATGGCTACACCTTC
TRBJ1-5	.	TRBV28	.	CASTGTLNSNQPQHF	TGTGCCAGCACAGGTACGTTAAATAGCAATCAGCCCCAGCATTTT
TRBJ1-5	.	TRBV6-1	once	CASSVVGGQPQHF	TGTGCCAGCAGCGTTGTAGGGGGACAGCCCCAGCATTTT
TRBJ1-1	.	TRBV6-5	.	CASRITTGQITEAFF	TGTGCCAGCAGAATTACCACAGGGCAAATAACTGAAGCTTTCTTT
TRBJ2-3	.	TRBV25-1	.	CASSGSLVDTQYF	TGTGCCAGCAGTGGGAGTCTCGTAGATACGCAGTATTTT
TRBJ2-5	TRBD2	TRBV9	.	CASSVGASGGGQETQYF	TGTGCCAGCAGCGTAGGGGCTAGCGGGGGGGGTCAAGAGACCCAGTACTTC
TRBJ1-4	TRBD1	TRBV5-1	.	CASKPNTGEAEKLFF	TGCGCCAGCAAACCCAATACAGGGGAAGCAGAAAAACTGTTTTTT
TRBJ2-3	.	TRBV5-1	.	CASSLQSGSTDTQYF	TGCGCCAGCAGCCTTCAGTCAGGGAGCACAGATACGCAGTATTTT
TRBJ1-1	TRBD1	TRBV28	.	CASSVGGQKDTEAFF	TGTGCCAGCAGTGTAGGGGGACAGAAGGACACTGAAGCTTTCTTT
TRBJ2-5	TRBD2	TRBV9	.	CASSVDSGRGETQYF	TGTGCCAGCAGCGTAGATAGCGGGAGGGGAGAGACCCAGTACTTC
TRBJ1-1	.	TRBV7-7	.	CASSPLGTEAFF	TGTGCCAGCAGCCCTCTAGGGACTGAAGCTTTCTTT
TRBJ2-2	.	TRBV6-6	.	CASSYSEEFGGELFF	TGTGCCAGCAGTTACTCGGAGGAATTCGGCGGGGAGCTGTTTTTT
TRBJ2-2	.	TRBV4-1	hyperexpanded	CASSRLPQGTFAGELFF	TGCGCCAGCAGCCGACTCCCACAGGGGACTTTTGCCGGGGAGCTGTTTTTT
TRBJ1-3	.	TRBV4-2	once	CASSQGTGGNTIYF	TGTGCCAGCAGCCAAGGGACGGGTGGAAACACCATATATTTT
TRBJ2-2	.	TRBV9	.	CASSVAWGTGELFF	TGTGCCAGCAGCGTAGCATGGGGCACCGGGGAGCTGTTTTTT
TRBJ1-1	TRBD1	TRBV28	.	CASSSTGETEAFF	TGTGCCAGCAGCTCCACAGGGGAGACTGAAGCTTTCTTT
TRBJ1-1	.	TRBV11-2	few	CASSPGTIDTEAFF	TGTGCCAGCAGCCCCGGGACGATAGACACTGAAGCTTTCTTT
TRBJ2-7	.	TRBV19	.	CASSRGAQGREQYF	TGTGCCAGTAGTAGGGGGGCGCAAGGTCGCGAGCAGTACTTC
TRBJ1-5	TRBD1	TRBV7-2	.	CASSQGDRAQPQHF	TGTGCCAGCAGCCAGGGGGACCGGGCTCAGCCCCAGCATTTT
TRBJ2-1	.	TRBV6-1	.	CASSASGATYNEQFF	TGTGCCAGCAGTGCCTCGGGGGCCACCTACAATGAGCAGTTCTTC
TRBJ2-2	.	TRBV10-1	few	CASSDQILAGELFF	TGCGCCAGCAGTGACCAAATCCTCGCCGGGGAGCTGTTTTTT
TRBJ1-2	.	TRBV7-3	.	CASSFTGRDGYTF	TGTGCCAGCAGCTTCACAGGGAGGGATGGCTACACCTTC
TRBJ1-1	.	TRBV18	.	CASSPDPSNTEAFF	TGTGCCAGCTCACCCGACCCAAGTAACACTGAAGCTTTCTTT
TRBJ1-4	.	TRBV6-5	.	CASSYSPGRIGKLFF	TGTGCCAGCAGTTACAGTCCAGGGCGAATTGGAAAACTGTTTTTT
TRBJ1-2	.	TRBV20-1	.	CSASEGYGYTF	TGCAGTGCTAGTGAAGGGTATGGCTACACCTTC
TRBJ1-5	.	TRBV4-1	.	CASSQDVIGQSNQPQHF	TGCGCCAGCAGCCAAGACGTCATTGGACAGAGCAATCAGCCCCAGCATTTT
TRBJ2-5	.	TRBV4-3	.	CASSQVWAVQETQYF	TGCGCCAGCAGCCAAGTCTGGGCAGTCCAAGAGACCCAGTACTTC
TRBJ2-7	.	TRBV7-2	.	CASSFSSAYEQYF	TGTGCCAGCAGCTTCTCTAGCGCCTACGAGCAGTACTTC
TRBJ2-5	TRBD2	TRBV5-4	few	CASSGGGRGRETQYF	TGTGCCAGCAGCGGCGGGGGGAGGGGTCGGGAGACCCAGTACTTC
TRBJ1-1	.	TRBV9	.	CASSVTAQLLMNTEAFF	TGTGCCAGCAGCGTGACAGCGCAGCTCCTCATGAACACTGAAGCTTTCTTT
TRBJ2-7	.	TRBV5-1	.	CASSLPTEEQYF	TGCGCCAGCAGCTTACCCACCGAGGAGCAGTACTTC
TRBJ1-2	.	TRBV2	.	CASSPPGYYGYTF	TGTGCCAGCAGCCCTCCGGGGTACTATGGCTACACCTTC